Given below is one T cell receptor beta chain in context. Its target is not known. The sample belongs to a study of vaccination and CD4 T cells after COVID-19. Study information: Convalescent donors totaled six males and four females, including two who were Hispanic.

Trimming left V 6 bases short and J 9 bases short, with 12 bases between. The CDR3 runs 12 residues. Germline-derived CDR1 and CDR2 are SNHLY and FYNNEI. Sequencing of the DNA from cultured CD4+ T cells was carried out with the Oncomine TCR Beta short-read assay. From cultured CD4+ T cells, genomic DNA was extracted. TCRdb independently ran MiXCR on the PCR reads; one entry per CDR3 protein. The repertoire includes some 17,000 distinct CDR3 sequences, about 45% of them detected once, and 13% sits in the top ten. Described time point: late sampling 161 to 241 days after vaccination in a few convalescent patients. Regarding treatment: 10-day PBMC culture with coronavirus spike peptide pools or control peptides (ViraFEST assay).

The sequencing here drew on CD4+ T cells from blood, cultured in vitro, taken about 7 months after SARS-CoV-2 vaccination. The rearrangement joins TRBV2 to TRBJ1-5; TRBD1 is a possible D gene (6 bases). This clonotype originated in a human donor who had recovered from COVID-19. The CDR3 DNA reads as TGTGCCAGCAGGGGAGGGGGACGGCCCCAGCATTTT. It is translated as CASRGGGRPQHF.